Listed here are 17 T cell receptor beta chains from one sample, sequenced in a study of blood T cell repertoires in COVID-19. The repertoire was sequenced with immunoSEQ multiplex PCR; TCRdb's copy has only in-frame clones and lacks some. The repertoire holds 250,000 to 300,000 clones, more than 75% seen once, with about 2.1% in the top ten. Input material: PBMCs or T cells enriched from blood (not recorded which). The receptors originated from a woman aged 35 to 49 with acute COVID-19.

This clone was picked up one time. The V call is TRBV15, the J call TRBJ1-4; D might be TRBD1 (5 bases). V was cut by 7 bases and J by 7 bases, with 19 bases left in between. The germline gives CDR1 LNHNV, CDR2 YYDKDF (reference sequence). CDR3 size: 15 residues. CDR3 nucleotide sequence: TGTGCCACCAATTACGCCAGGGAGGGAAGTGAAAAACTGTTTTTT. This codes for CATNYAREGSEKLFF.

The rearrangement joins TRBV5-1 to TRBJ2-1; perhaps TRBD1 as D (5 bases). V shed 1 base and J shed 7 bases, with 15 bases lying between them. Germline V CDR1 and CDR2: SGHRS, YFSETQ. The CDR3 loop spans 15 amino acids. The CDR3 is CASSLRPGWANEQFF. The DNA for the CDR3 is TGCGCCAGCAGCTTGAGGCCAGGGTGGGCGAATGAGCAGTTCTTC.

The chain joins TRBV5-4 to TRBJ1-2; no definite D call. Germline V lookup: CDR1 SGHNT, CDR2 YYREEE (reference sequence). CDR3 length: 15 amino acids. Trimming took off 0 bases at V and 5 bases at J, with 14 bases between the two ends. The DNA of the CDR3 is TGTGCCAGCAGCTTGGAGCCAGGCCCGCTGTATGGCTACACCTTC. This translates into CASSLEPGPLYGYTF.

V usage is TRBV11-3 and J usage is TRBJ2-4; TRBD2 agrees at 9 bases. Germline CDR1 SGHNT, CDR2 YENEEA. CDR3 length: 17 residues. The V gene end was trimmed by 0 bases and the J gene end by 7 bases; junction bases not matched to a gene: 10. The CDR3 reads CASSLDRGGRAANIQYF. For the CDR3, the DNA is TGTGCCAGCAGCTTAGATCGGGGCGGGAGGGCAGCCAACATTCAGTACTTC.

CDR3 sequence: CASSLWPSPSYEQYF. CDR3 in DNA: TGCGCCAGCAGCTTGTGGCCTAGCCCCTCCTACGAGCAGTACTTC. This rearrangement joins TRBV5-1 to TRBJ2-7; a weak D match, TRBD2 (5 bases). Trimming took 1 base from V and 0 from J, leaving 11 bases between them. The V gene's germline CDR1 is SGHRS and CDR2 YFSETQ. This CDR3 contains 15 residues. The whole variable domain, filled in from reference TRBV5-1 and TRBJ2-7, reads KAGVTQTPRYLIKTRGQQVTLSCSPISGHRSVSWYQQTPGQGLQFLFEYFSETQRNKGNFPGRFSGRQFSNSRSEMNVSTLELGDSALYLCASSLWPSPSYEQYFGPGTRLTVT.

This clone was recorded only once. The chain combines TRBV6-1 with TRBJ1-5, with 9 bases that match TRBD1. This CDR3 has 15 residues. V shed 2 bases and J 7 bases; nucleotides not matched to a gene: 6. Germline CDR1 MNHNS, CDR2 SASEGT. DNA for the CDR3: TGTGCCAGCAGTGAACCACAGGGGGCAGGGCAGCCCCAGCATTTT. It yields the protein CASSEPQGAGQPQHF.

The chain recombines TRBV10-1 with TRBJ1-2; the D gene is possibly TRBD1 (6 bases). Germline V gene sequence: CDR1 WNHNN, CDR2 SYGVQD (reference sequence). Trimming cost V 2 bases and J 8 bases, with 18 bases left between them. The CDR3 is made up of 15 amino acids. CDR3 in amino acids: CASSERAGERSGYTF. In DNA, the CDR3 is TGCGCCAGCAGTGAGAGGGCAGGGGAAAGGTCGGGCTACACCTTC.

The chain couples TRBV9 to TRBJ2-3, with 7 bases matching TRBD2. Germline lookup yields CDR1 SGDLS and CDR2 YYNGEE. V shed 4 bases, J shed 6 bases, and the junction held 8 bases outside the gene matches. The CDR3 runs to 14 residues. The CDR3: CASSPQLLADTQYF. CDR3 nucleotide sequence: TGTGCCAGCAGCCCCCAATTACTAGCGGATACGCAGTATTTT. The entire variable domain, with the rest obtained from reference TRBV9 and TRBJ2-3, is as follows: DSGVTQTPKHLITATGQRVTLRCSPRSGDLSVYWYQQSLDQGLQFLIQYYNGEERAKGNILERFSAQQFPDLHSELNLSSLELGDSALYFCASSPQLLADTQYFGPGTRLTVL.

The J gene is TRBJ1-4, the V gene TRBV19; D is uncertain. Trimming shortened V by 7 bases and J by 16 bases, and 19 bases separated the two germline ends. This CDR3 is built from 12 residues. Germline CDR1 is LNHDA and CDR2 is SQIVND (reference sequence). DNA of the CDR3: TGTGCCAGTACCATGGAAGGCGCGGCCCCGTTTTTT. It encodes CASTMEGAAPFF.

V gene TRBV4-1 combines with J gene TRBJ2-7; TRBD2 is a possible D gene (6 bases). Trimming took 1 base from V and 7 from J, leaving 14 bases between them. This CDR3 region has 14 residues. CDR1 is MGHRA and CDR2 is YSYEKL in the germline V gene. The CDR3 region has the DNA TGCGCCAGCAGCCAAGTGGGCGGCCGGGGGGAGCAGTACTTC. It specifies CASSQVGGRGEQYF.

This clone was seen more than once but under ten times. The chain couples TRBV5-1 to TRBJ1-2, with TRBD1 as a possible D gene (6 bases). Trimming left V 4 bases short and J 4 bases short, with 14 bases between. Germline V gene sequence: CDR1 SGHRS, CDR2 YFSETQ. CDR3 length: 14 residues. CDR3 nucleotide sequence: TGCGCCAGCAGCCAAACAGGGACCTCCTATGGCTACACCTTC. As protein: CASSQTGTSYGYTF.

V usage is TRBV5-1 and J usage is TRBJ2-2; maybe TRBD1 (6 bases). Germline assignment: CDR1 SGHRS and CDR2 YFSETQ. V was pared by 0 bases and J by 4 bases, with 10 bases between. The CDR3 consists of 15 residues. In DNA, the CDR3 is TGCGCCAGCAGCTTGGATACAGGGAGCACCGGGGAGCTGTTTTTT. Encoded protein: CASSLDTGSTGELFF.

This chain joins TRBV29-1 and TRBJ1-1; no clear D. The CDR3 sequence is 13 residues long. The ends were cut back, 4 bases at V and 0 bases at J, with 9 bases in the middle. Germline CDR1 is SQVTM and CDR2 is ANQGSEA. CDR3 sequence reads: CSVARILNTEAFF. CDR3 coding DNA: TGCAGCGTTGCGCGGATCCTGAACACTGAAGCTTTCTTT.

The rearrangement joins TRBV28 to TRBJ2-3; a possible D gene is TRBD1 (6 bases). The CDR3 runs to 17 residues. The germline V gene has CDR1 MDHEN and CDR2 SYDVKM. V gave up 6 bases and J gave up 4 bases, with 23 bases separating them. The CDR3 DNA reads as TGTGCCAGCAGATTCTCTCCAGGTGGGGGCTGGGCAGATACGCAGTATTTT. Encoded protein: CASRFSPGGGWADTQYF.

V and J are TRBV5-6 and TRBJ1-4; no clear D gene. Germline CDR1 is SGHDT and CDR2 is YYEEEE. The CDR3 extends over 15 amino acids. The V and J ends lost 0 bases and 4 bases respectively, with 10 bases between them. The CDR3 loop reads CASSLGTVDNEKLFF. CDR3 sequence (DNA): TGTGCCAGCAGCTTGGGTACAGTAGATAATGAAAAACTGTTTTTT.

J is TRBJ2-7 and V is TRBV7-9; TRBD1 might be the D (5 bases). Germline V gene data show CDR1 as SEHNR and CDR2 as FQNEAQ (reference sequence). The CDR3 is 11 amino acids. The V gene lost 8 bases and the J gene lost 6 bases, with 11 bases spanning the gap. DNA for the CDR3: TGTGCCAGCGGGGCCGGCCTCGAGCAGTACTTC. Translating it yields CASGAGLEQYF.

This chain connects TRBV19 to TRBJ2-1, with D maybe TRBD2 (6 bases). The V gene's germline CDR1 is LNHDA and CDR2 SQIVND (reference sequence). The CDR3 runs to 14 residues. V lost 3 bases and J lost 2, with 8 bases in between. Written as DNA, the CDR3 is TGTGCCAGTAGTATGGGACTGGCCTACAATGAGCAGTTCTTC. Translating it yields CASSMGLAYNEQFF.